Each of the 17 T cell receptor beta chains below was sequenced from the same sample in a study of radiation and T cells in renal cell carcinoma. TCRdb's table, derived via immunoSEQ multiplex PCR, lists solely in-frame clones and lacks some. The top ten hold 5.8% of the sample, which has 100,000 to 150,000 clones, roughly 91% seen once. Indicated time point: blood 2 weeks post-SBRT. Treatment reported: 15 Gy SBRT to primary tumor, nephrectomy 4 weeks later. The material sequenced was blood, taken from a patient whose treatment included radiotherapy and nephrectomy. All receptors derive from a woman in her sixties or seventies with renal cell carcinoma.

The chain couples TRBV6-5 to TRBJ1-1, with TRBD1 matching over 7 bases. The junction had 12 bases not matched to a gene; V was cut back by 6 bases and J by 5 bases. The CDR3 is 15 amino acids. The germline CDR1 and CDR2 sequences are MNHEY and SVGAGI. In DNA, the CDR3 is TGTGCCAGCAGACGACAGGGCCGGGTCAGGACTGAAGCTTTCTTT. As protein: CASRRQGRVRTEAFF.

This chain links TRBV5-1 with TRBJ2-5, with TRBD1 identical over 7 bases. The trim removed 4 bases at V and 0 bases at J, leaving 6 bases unmatched. The CDR3 totals 15 residues. Germline CDR1 reads SGHRS; CDR2 reads YFSETQ. CDR3 DNA: TGCGCCAGCAGCATGGGACAGATGTACCAAGAGACCCAGTACTTC. It encodes CASSMGQMYQETQYF.

This sequence joins TRBV23-1 and TRBJ1-2, with D uncertain. TRBV23-1 is designated an ORF whose function remains uncertain. CDR3 length equals 14 residues. Deletions cut 2 bases from V and 2 bases from J, with 9 bases between. CDR3 coding DNA: TGCGCCAGCAGTCAAGATACCCAGAACTATGGCTACACCTTC. Protein sequence: CASSQDTQNYGYTF.

The chain has TRBV7-8 and TRBJ2-2, with D tentatively TRBD1 or TRBD2 (6 bases each). The CDR3 covers 19 residues. Germline assignment: CDR1 SGHVS and CDR2 FQNEAQ. Trimming took 5 bases from V and 1 from J, leaving 23 bases between them. The DNA of the CDR3 is TGTGCCAGCAGCAGAACGACTAGGGGGGATTCTAAGAACACCGGGGAGCTGTTTTTT. Translated, it gives CASSRTTRGDSKNTGELFF.

The chain carries TRBV6-5 and TRBJ2-7; the D gene is possibly TRBD2 (6 bases). The V gene's germline CDR1 is MNHEY and CDR2 SVGAGI. Trimming cost V 2 bases and J 3 bases, with 11 bases left between them. The length of the CDR3 is 14 residues. For the CDR3, the DNA is TGTGCCAGCAGTTACATGGGAGGTGTCTACGAGCAGTACTTC. Its protein product is CASSYMGGVYEQYF.

The V and J genes are TRBV28 and TRBJ2-7; D perhaps matches TRBD1 (6 bases). With 6 bases removed from V and 7 bases from J, the gap between germline ends came to 13 bases. This CDR3 has 12 amino acids. Germline assignment: CDR1 MDHEN and CDR2 SYDVKM. The CDR3 reads CASRYRALEQYF. The CDR3 DNA follows: TGTGCCAGCAGATACAGGGCCCTGGAGCAGTACTTC.

The V and J genes are TRBV7-9 and TRBJ2-1; TRBD2 might be the D (7 bases). The CDR3 sequence is 14 residues long. Germline CDR1 and CDR2: SEHNR and FQNEAQ (reference sequence). The ends were cut back, 8 bases at V and 5 bases at J, with 16 bases in the middle. This CDR3 is CASRLGGPNNEQFF. The DNA for the CDR3 is TGTGCCAGCCGCCTGGGGGGGCCGAACAATGAGCAGTTCTTC.

The CDR3, as DNA: TGCAGTGCTAGAAAGGTTTACGAGCAGTACTTC. Amino acids: CSARKVYEQYF. This sequence joins TRBV20-1 and TRBJ2-7; D is undetermined. Germline CDR1 DFQATT, CDR2 SNEGSKA (reference sequence). This CDR3 is 11 amino acids long. V was pared by 2 bases and J by 4 bases, with 6 bases between.

This chain connects TRBV6-5 to TRBJ1-2; 10 bases are shared with TRBD1. The CDR3 sequence is 16 residues long. The trim removed 2 bases at V and 6 bases at J, leaving 9 bases unmatched. Germline V gene data show CDR1 as MNHEY and CDR2 as SVGAGI. Here the CDR3 DNA reads TGTGCCAGCAGTTACATTGGACAGGGGGGAGTTGATGGCTACACCTTC. Translating it yields CASSYIGQGGVDGYTF.

This clone has just a few counts. This rearrangement joins TRBV11-3 to TRBJ2-1, with a possible D match to TRBD2 (5 bases). This CDR3 spans 12 amino acids. V was cut by 7 bases and J by 8 bases, with 12 bases left in between. Germline V gene sequence: CDR1 SGHNT, CDR2 YENEEA. In DNA, the CDR3 is TGTGCCAGCAAGGGTCCCGGGGATGAGCAGTTCTTC. Encoded protein: CASKGPGDEQFF. Together with reference TRBV11-3 and TRBJ2-1, the CDR3 gives the full variable domain: EAGVVQSPRYKIIEKKQPVAFWCNPISGHNTLYWYLQNLGQGPELLIRYENEEAVDDSQLPKDRFSAERLKGVDSTLKIQPAELGDSAVYLCASKGPGDEQFFGPGTRLTVL.

The gene calls are TRBV4-1 and TRBJ1-4; 11 bases are shared with TRBD1. The ends lost 0 bases at V and 7 bases at J; junction bases unmatched: 4. This CDR3 region has 16 residues. Germline CDR1 reads MGHRA; CDR2 reads YSYEKL. CDR3 loop: CASSQDRGTGGEKLFF. The CDR3 DNA reads TGCGCCAGCAGCCAAGATCGGGGGACAGGGGGTGAAAAACTGTTTTTT.

The chain carries TRBV6-1 and TRBJ1-1; tentative D call: TRBD1 (5 bases). CDR1 MNHNS and CDR2 SASEGT come from the germline V gene. Trimming removed 4 bases at V and 0 bases at J, with 9 bases between. CDR3 length equals 14 residues. The CDR3: CASSAPGMNTEAFF. The CDR3 DNA reads as TGTGCCAGCAGTGCCCCAGGGATGAACACTGAAGCTTTCTTT.

The chain uses TRBV11-2 and TRBJ2-5; a weak D match, TRBD2 (6 bases). Trimming took off 1 base at V and 10 bases at J, with 19 bases between the two ends. Germline assignment: CDR1 SGHAT and CDR2 FQNNGV. The CDR3 is 15 amino acids. The CDR3 nucleotides are TGTGCCAGCAGCTTAGTGGGCGGGGCCCCGAAGAACCAGTACTTC. Translation: CASSLVGGAPKNQYF.

This clone was detected once. This chain connects TRBV5-4 to TRBJ1-2; D is ambiguous. Trimming took off 1 base at V and 5 bases at J, with 15 bases between the two ends. There are 15 residues in the CDR3. Per the germline V gene, CDR1 is SGHNT and CDR2 is YYREEE (reference sequence). The CDR3 spells CASSLSRRFSYGYTF. The CDR3 DNA reads as TGTGCCAGCAGCTTGTCCCGGCGATTCTCTTATGGCTACACCTTC.

The V gene is TRBV6-6, the J gene TRBJ1-1; weak D call: TRBD1 (5 bases). The CDR3 has 14 residues. CDR1 and CDR2 from the germline V gene are MNHNY and SVGAGI (reference sequence). V shed 4 bases and J shed 0 bases, with 9 bases lying between them. The CDR3, as DNA: TGTGCCAGCAGTTTGCAACAGGTGAACACTGAAGCTTTCTTT. Translating gives CASSLQQVNTEAFF.

In its sample, this clone was seen once. This rearrangement joins TRBV29-1 to TRBJ1-3; no reliable D call. The CDR3 contains 11 residues. Between the trimmed V and J ends, which lost 3 bases and 3 bases, there was a span of 3 bases. Per germline, CDR1 SQVTM and CDR2 ANQGSEA. CDR3 in amino acids: CSVDVGNTIYF. The CDR3 coding sequence is TGCAGCGTTGATGTTGGAAACACCATATATTTT.

The chain recombines TRBV7-1 with TRBJ1-2; TRBD1 aligns across 7 bases. TRBV7-1 qualifies as an ORF whose function is uncertain. Trimming removed 5 bases from V and 8 bases from J; junction bases left unmatched: 14. The CDR3 length is 15 residues. DNA of the CDR3: TGTGCCAGCAGCCCGACGGCCAGGGGGTTGGGAGGCTACACCTTC. This codes for CASSPTARGLGGYTF.